The entry that follows covers one TCR beta chain sequence. Its antigen remains unknown. The sample comes from a study of lymphopenia after photon versus proton radiotherapy. Study findings and constraints: Photon-treated patients lost naive T cells and TCR diversity; proton-treated stayed stable. Better survival with proton therapy was suggested as possible, not demonstrated. Post-nadir TCR diversity decline inversely tracked overall survival among those who died.

The assay was immunoSEQ multiplex PCR, and TCRdb's table has in-frame clones only and misses some. The sample records 65,000 to 90,000 clones, around 92% being singletons. In germline, CDR1 is SGHTA, CDR2 FQGNSA. Trimming took 5 bases from V and 6 from J, leaving 8 bases between them. CDR3 size: 12 residues. The receptor comes from a woman between 35 and 50 years old with cholangiocarcinoma. The material was peripheral blood, obtained from a patient treated with photon-based radiotherapy. The chain recombines TRBV7-2 with TRBJ1-3; the D gene is possibly TRBD1 (5 bases). The CDR3 spells CASSGDENTIYF. The CDR3 DNA sequence: TGTGCCAGCAGCGGGGACGAAAACACCATATATTTT. The entire variable domain, with the rest obtained from reference TRBV7-2 and TRBJ1-3, is as follows: GAGVSQSPSNKVTEKGKDVELRCDPISGHTALYWYRQSLGQGLEFLIYFQGNSAPDKSGLPSDRFSAERTGGSVSTLTIQRTQQEDSAVYLCASSGDENTIYFGEGSWLTVV.